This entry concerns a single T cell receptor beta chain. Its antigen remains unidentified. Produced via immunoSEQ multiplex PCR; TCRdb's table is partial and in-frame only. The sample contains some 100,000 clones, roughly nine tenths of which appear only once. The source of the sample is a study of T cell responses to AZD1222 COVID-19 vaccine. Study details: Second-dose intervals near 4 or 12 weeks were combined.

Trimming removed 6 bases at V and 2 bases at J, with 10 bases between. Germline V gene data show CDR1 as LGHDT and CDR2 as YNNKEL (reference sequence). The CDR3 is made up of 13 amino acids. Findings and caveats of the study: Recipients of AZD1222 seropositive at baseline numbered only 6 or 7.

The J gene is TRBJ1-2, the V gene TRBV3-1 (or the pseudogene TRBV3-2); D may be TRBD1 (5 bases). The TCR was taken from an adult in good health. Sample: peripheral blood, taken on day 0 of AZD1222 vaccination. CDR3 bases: TGTGCCAGCAGTCGGGACTTCAACTATGGCTACACCTTC. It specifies CASSRDFNYGYTF.